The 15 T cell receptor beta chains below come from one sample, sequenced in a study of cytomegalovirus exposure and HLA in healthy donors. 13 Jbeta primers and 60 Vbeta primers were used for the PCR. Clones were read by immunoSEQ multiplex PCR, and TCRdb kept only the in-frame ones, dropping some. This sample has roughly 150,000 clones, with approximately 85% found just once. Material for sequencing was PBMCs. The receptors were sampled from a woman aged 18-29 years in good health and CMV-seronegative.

The CDR3 reads CASSRGGLAEAFF. The CDR3 DNA is TGTGCCAGTAGCCGCGGGGGGTTGGCTGAAGCTTTCTTT. The chain combines TRBV19 with TRBJ1-1, with TRBD1 as a possible D gene (5 bases). The CDR3 extends over 13 amino acids. From germline, CDR1 is LNHDA and CDR2 SQIVND (reference sequence). Between the trimmed V and J ends, which lost 6 bases and 6 bases, there was a span of 14 bases.

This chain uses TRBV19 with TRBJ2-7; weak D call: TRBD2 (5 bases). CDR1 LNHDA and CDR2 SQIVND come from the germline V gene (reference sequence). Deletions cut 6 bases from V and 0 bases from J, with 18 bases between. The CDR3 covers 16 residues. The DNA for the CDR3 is TGTGCCAGTAGCAATAGAAGGGCGGGCAGCTCCTACGAGCAGTACTTC. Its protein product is CASSNRRAGSSYEQYF.

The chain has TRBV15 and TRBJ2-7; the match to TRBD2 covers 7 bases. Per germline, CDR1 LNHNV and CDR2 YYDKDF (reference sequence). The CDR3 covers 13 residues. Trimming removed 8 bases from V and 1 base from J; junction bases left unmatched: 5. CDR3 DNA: TGTGCCACCGGGGAGGGACTTTCCTACGAGCAGTACTTC. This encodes CATGEGLSYEQYF. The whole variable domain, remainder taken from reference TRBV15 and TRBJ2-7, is DAMVIQNPRYQVTQFGKPVTLSCSQTLNHNVMYWYQQKSSQAPKLLFHYYDKDFNNEADTPDNFQSRRPNTSFCFLDIRSPGLGDTAMYLCATGEGLSYEQYFGPGTRLTVT.

The DNA for the CDR3 is TGTGCCAGCAGCCCACCCTGGAGGGGGGGAATAGATACGCAGTATTTT. Translation: CASSPPWRGGIDTQYF. The V gene is TRBV9, the J gene TRBJ2-3; tentatively, D is TRBD2 (7 bases). The CDR3 consists of 16 residues. With 4 bases removed from V and 5 bases from J, the gap between germline ends came to 20 bases. Per the germline V gene, CDR1 is SGDLS and CDR2 is YYNGEE.

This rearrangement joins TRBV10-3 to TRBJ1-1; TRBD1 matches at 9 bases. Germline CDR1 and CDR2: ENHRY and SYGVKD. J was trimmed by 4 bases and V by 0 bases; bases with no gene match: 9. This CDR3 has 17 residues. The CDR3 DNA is TGTGCCATCAGTGAGTCGACCCCTGGGACAGGGAGCACTGAAGCTTTCTTT. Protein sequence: CAISESTPGTGSTEAFF.

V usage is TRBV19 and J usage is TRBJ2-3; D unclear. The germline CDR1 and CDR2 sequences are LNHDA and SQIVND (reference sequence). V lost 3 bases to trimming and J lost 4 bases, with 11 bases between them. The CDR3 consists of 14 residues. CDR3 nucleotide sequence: TGTGCCAGTAGTATTACGGTTTCCCCAGATACGCAGTATTTT. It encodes CASSITVSPDTQYF.

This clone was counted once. The CDR3 coding sequence is TGTGCCAGCAGCTTATCAGAGGGATACACCGGGGAGCTGTTTTTT. Translated: CASSLSEGYTGELFF. The chain is built from TRBV7-8 and TRBJ2-2; a weak D match, TRBD2 (5 bases). Germline loops: CDR1 SGHVS, CDR2 FQNEAQ. Trimming took off 2 bases at V and 3 bases at J, with 10 bases between the two ends. The CDR3 sequence is 15 residues long.

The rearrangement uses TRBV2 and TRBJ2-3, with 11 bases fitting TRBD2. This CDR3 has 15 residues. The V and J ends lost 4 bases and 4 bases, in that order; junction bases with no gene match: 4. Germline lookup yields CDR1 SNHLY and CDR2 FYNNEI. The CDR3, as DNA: TGTGCCAGCAGTGGGACTAGCGGGTTCCCAGATACGCAGTATTTT. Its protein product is CASSGTSGFPDTQYF.

CDR3 nucleotides: TGTGCCAGCAGCCCGACGGGTCTAAGTAATGAAAAACTGTTTTTT. Encoded protein: CASSPTGLSNEKLFF. The genes are TRBV7-8 and TRBJ1-4; D not resolved. V lost 5 bases and J lost 4, with 14 bases in between. Looked up from germline, CDR1 is SGHVS and CDR2 is FQNEAQ. The CDR3 sequence is 15 residues long.

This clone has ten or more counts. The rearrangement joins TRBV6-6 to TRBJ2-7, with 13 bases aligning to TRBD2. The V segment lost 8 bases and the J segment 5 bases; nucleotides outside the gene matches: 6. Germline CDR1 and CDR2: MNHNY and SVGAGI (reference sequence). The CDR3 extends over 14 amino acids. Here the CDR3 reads CASRTSGSYDEQYF. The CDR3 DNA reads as TGTGCCAGCCGGACTAGCGGGAGTTATGACGAGCAGTACTTC.

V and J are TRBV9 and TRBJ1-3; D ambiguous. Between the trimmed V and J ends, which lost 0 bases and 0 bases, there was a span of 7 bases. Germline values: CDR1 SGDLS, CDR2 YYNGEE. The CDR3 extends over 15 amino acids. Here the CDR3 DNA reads TGTGCCAGCAGCGTAGTCGCAGACTCTGGAAACACCATATATTTT. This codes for CASSVVADSGNTIYF.

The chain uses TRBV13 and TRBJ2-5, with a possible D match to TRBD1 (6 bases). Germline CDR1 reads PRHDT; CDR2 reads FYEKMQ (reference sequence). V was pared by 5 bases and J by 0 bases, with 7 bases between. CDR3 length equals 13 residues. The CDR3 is CASSHRDQETQYF. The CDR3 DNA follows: TGTGCCAGCAGCCACAGGGACCAAGAGACCCAGTACTTC.

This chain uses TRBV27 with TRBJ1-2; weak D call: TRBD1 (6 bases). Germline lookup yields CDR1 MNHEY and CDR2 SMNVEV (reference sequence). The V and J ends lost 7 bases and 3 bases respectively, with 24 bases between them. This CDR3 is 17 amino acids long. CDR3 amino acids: CASTSGTSLGWHYGYTF. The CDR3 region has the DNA TGTGCCAGCACTTCGGGGACATCCCTGGGTTGGCACTATGGCTACACCTTC.

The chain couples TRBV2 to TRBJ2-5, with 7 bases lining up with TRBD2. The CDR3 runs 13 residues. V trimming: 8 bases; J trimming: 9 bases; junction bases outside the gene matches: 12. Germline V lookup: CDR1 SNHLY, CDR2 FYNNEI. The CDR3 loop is CASGGGFGSSQYF. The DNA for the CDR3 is TGTGCCAGCGGGGGAGGGTTCGGGTCGTCCCAGTACTTC.

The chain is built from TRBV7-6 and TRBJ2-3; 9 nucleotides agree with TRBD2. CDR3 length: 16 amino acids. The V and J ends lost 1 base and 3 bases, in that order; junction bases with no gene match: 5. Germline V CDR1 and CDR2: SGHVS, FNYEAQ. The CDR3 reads CASSLDAGGPTDTQYF. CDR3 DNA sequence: TGTGCCAGCAGCTTAGACGCGGGGGGGCCTACAGATACGCAGTATTTT. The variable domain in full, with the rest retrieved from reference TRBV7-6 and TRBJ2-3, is GAGVSQSPRYKVTKRGQDVALRCDPISGHVSLYWYRQALGQGPEFLTYFNYEAQQDKSGLPNDRFSAERPEGSISTLTIQRTEQRDSAMYRCASSLDAGGPTDTQYFGPGTRLTVL.